This T cell receptor beta chain was observed in a study of cytomegalovirus exposure and HLA in healthy donors. Regarding this clone: Its antigen remains unidentified.

Study-level findings and limits: The study carried out a later analysis of TCR beta sequences. It associated under 20,000 of them with specific HLA alleles at a false discovery rate of 0.05. A classifier reportedly called cytomegalovirus status with high sensitivity and specificity.

Primers: 60 Vbeta forward and 13 Jbeta reverse. Using immunoSEQ multiplex PCR, the repertoire was profiled, and TCRdb retains in-frame clones only, with some absent. This table has approximately 110,000 clones, about 80% appearing once. Sequences were obtained from PBMCs. The TCR sequence derives from a woman between 50 and 59 years old in good health and CMV-seropositive.

The CDR3: CASSVGGGLVADTQYF. CDR3 nucleotide sequence: TGTGCCAGCAGCGTAGGTGGGGGACTAGTGGCAGATACGCAGTATTTT. The chain employs TRBV9 and TRBJ2-3; 8 bases align to TRBD2. This CDR3 has 16 residues. CDR1 and CDR2 from the germline V gene are SGDLS and YYNGEE. The trim removed 0 bases at V and 4 bases at J, leaving 7 bases unmatched.